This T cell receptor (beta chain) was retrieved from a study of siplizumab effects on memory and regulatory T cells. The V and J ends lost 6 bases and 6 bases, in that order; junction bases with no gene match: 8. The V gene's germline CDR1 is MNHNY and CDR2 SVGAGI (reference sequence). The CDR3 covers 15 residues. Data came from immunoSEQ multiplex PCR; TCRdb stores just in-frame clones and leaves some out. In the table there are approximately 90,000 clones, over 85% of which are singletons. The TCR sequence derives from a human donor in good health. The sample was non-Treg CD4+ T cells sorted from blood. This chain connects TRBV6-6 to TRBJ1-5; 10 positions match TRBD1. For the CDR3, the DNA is TGTGCCAGCAGAGGGAGGGACAGGGGCGTTCAGCCCCAGCATTTT. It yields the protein CASRGRDRGVQPQHF.